The text below deals with one T cell receptor beta chain. Antigen unknown. V was clipped by 5 bases and J by 7 bases, with 14 bases between them. Germline V lookup: CDR1 SEHNR, CDR2 FQNEAQ (reference sequence). The CDR3 covers 13 residues. This sample was taken from a study of CD4 T cells in relation to SARS-CoV-2 and coronaviruses. TCRdb's table, derived via immunoSEQ multiplex PCR, lists solely in-frame clones and lacks some. Here the sample spans about 36,000 clones, about four fifths being singletons. The source is an adult with COVID-19. Sequencing was carried out using naive CD4+ T cells from PBMCs, cultured in vitro. Regarding subset: naive CD4+ T cells isolated by negative enrichment. V is TRBV7-9 and J is TRBJ1-1; TRBD1 is a possible D gene (6 bases). The CDR3, as DNA: TGTGCCAGCAGCCTACAGGGACGGGATGAAGCTTTCTTT. Its translation: CASSLQGRDEAFF.